This TCR beta chain was identified during a study of metastatic and nonmetastatic thyroid tumors (dated by TCRdb to 2020 to 2022). With respect to the entire study: Repertoires from peripheral blood and from tumor or nodule tissue samples of malignant and benign thyroid patients were compared. The study at large found these results: TCR beta diversity was reported as significantly higher in malignant tumors than in benign nodules, in both blood and tumor samples.

Library prep was done by PCR. The instrument was an Illumina HiSeq 4000. High-throughput sequencing was used to profile the TCR beta-chain CDR3 region of every patient. Under the source paper's analysis protocol: The researchers built a classifier to tell apart papillary thyroid cancer patients with distant metastasis, based on CDR3 differences among clinicopathological groups. The Shannon index was used to measure repertoire diversity, and the Morisita-Horn index was used to measure how similar tumor and blood repertoires were. TCRdb handled the public reads itself, with Q25 trimming in fastp and clone calling in MiXCR, and kept productive beta chains. These V and J calls derive from TCRdb rather than the authors' analysis. The table for this sample lists a few thousand clones; 30% to 40% of them were counted only once. Clones ranked in the top ten supply around two fifths of the sample. This clone was found a few times. The antigen this receptor binds is unknown. Per-base quality was not reported, and no clone a single base away is much larger than it.

No patient had received any treatment before thyroid surgery. Using T-cell receptor beta sequencing, the researchers looked back retrospectively at clinical samples from patients, gathered between the early 2010s and the late 2010s. From cysteine to phenylalanine, the CDR3 is 16 amino acids long. Left in the record is the CDR3 DNA by itself, 48 bases read in frame from the first base. CDR1 is given as MNHNS and CDR2 as SASEGT, both from the germline V gene. At the junction V is shortened by 6 bases and J by 3 bases; bases outside the gene matches: 7. This sequence uses TRBV6-1 and TRBJ2-3, with 12 middle bases fitting TRBD2. Sequenced material: adjacent normal tissue. This clonotype was sampled from a male donor with papillary thyroid cancer or a benign thyroid nodule (not recorded which). Some clones in this sample may be carry-over from other donors' samples. The DNA is as follows: TGTGCCAGCAGAGATCGACTAGCGGGGGCTACAGATACGCAGTATTTT. Translated, this is CASRDRLAGATDTQYF.